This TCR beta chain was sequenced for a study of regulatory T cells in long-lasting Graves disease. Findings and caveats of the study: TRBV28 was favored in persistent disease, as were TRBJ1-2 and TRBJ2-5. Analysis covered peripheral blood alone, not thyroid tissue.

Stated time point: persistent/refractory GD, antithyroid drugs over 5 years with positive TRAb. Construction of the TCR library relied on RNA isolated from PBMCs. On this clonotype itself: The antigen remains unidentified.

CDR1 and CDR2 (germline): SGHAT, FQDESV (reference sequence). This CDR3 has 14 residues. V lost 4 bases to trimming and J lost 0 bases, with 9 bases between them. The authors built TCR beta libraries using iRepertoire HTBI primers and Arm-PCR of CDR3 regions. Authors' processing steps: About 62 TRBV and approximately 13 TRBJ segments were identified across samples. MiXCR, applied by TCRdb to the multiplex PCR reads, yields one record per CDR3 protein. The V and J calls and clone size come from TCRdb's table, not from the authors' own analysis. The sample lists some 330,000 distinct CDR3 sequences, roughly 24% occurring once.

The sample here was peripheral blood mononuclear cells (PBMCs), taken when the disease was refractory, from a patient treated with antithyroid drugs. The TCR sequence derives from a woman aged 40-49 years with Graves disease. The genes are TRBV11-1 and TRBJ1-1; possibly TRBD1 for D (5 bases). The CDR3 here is CASSSAGVNTEAFF. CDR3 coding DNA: TGTGCCAGCAGCTCCGCGGGGGTGAACACTGAAGCTTTCTTT. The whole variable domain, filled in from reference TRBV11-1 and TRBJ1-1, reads EAEVAQSPRYKITEKSQAVAFWCDPISGHATLYWYRQILGQGPELLVQFQDESVVDDSQLPKDRFSAERLKGVDSTLKIQPAELGDSAMYLCASSSAGVNTEAFFGQGTRLTVV.